The rows below give T cell receptor beta chains drawn from one sample of a study of control samples from healthy donors and cancer patients. Sequenced by immunoSEQ multiplex PCR; TCRdb stores in-frame clones only, minus some. In the table there are fewer than 200,000 clones, approximately 92% of which are singletons. Sequenced sample: blood. The receptors were gathered from a woman aged 60-75 years in good health. Both conserved end residues are part of each CDR3. The D gene is left open where the match is weak.

TRBD2 TRBJ2-5 TRBV5-4 TGTGCCAGCAGCTTGGCCCGGGCCAGCGGGGCGGTTCTGCAAGAGACCCAGTACTTC CASSLARASGAVLQETQYF
TRBD1 TRBJ1-1 TRBV7-9 TGTGCCAGCAGCATCCGGGGGACAGGGTTCGCTGAAGCTTTCTTT CASSIRGTGFAEAFF
NA TRBJ2-2 TRBV2 TGTGCCAGCAGTCACACCGGGGAGCTGTTTTTT CASSHTGELFF
NA TRBJ1-4 TRBV5-5 TGTGCCAGCAGCTTACGATCCAGACAGGCAACTAATGAAAAACTGTTTTTT CASSLRSRQATNEKLFF
TRBD1 TRBJ2-5 TRBV3-1/TRBV3-2 TGTGCCAGCAGCCAAGATCCGACAGGGTTCAAGACCCAGTACTTC CASSQDPTGFKTQYF
NA TRBJ1-1 TRBV7-9 TGTGCCAGCAGCTTCTCAGAGAACACTGAAGCTTTCTTT CASSFSENTEAFF
TRBD2 TRBJ2-7 TRBV6-5 TGTGCCAGCAGTTACGCGCCCGGGAGGGGGACCTACGAGCAGTACTTC CASSYAPGRGTYEQYF
TRBD1 TRBJ1-5 TRBV30 TGTGCCTGGAGTGTACAGGGGGCCGGCAATCAGCCCCAGCATTTT CAWSVQGAGNQPQHF
TRBD1 TRBJ1-4 TRBV5-1 TGCGCCAGCAGCCCGGACAGGTTGGCTAATGAAAAACTGTTTTTT CASSPDRLANEKLFF
NA TRBJ1-3 TRBV9 TGTGCCAGCAGCGCCCTAAGTGGGGGAGGTACTGGAAACACCATATATTTT CASSALSGGGTGNTIYF
NA TRBJ1-3 TRBV7-9 TGTGCCAGCAGCCTTGTGGGCACCATATATTTT CASSLVGTIYF
NA TRBJ2-3 TRBV12-3/TRBV12-4 TGTGCCAGCAGACCACAGGGCACAGATACGCAGTATTTT CASRPQGTDTQYF
TRBD1 TRBJ1-6 TRBV27 TGTGCCAGCAGTTTATCGGCAGGGGGTAATTCACCCCTCCACTTT CASSLSAGGNSPLHF
TRBD2 TRBJ2-5 TRBV11-2 TGTGCCAGCAGCTCTAACGGGGGGGGGCCGGAGACCCAGTACTTC CASSSNGGGPETQYF
NA TRBJ1-6 TRBV5-1 TGCGCCAGCAGCTCCCCTCGGGGGGCGCAAAATTCACCCCTCCACTTT CASSSPRGAQNSPLHF
NA TRBJ1-6 TRBV11-2 TGTGCCAGCAGCTTAGCAGGAAACTATTCACCCCTCCACTTT CASSLAGNYSPLHF
NA TRBJ1-2 TRBV5-4 TGTGCCAGCAGCTTGGGGTCCCACTACACCTTC CASSLGSHYTF
TRBD2 TRBJ2-3 TRBV5-1 TGCGCCAGCAGCTTTTCCAGCGGGGGTTATACAGATACGCAGTATTTT CASSFSSGGYTDTQYF
TRBD2 TRBJ2-3 TRBV7-2 TGTGCCAGCAACCCGGGACTAGCTCCAGATACGCAGTATTTT CASNPGLAPDTQYF
NA TRBJ1-1 TRBV6-6 TGTGCCAGCAGTGTATCAGGCAGAAACACTGAAGCTTTCTTT CASSVSGRNTEAFF
NA TRBJ2-1 TRBV10-3 TGTGCCATCAGTGGGGGACATAACTCGTTCTTC CAISGGHNSFF
TRBD2 TRBJ2-3 TRBV7-2 TGTGCCAGCAGCCTCATGCCGAGCGGGGGGAGCACGGATACGCAGTATTTT CASSLMPSGGSTDTQYF
NA TRBJ2-7 TRBV7-6 TGTGCCAGCAGCGCCGGCGTAAGCTACGAGCAGTACTTC CASSAGVSYEQYF